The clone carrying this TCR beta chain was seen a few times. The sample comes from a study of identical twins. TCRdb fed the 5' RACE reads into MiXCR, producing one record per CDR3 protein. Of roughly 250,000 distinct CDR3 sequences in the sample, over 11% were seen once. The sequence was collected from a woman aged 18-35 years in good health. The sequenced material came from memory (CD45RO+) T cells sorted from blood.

In DNA, the CDR3 is TGTGCCAGCGGGCGTGTACCTCAAGAGACCCAGTACTTC. Translation: CASGRVPQETQYF. The V call is TRBV19, the J call TRBJ2-5; D is ambiguous. Germline values: CDR1 LNHDA, CDR2 SQIVND (reference sequence). The CDR3 has 13 residues. Trimming took off 9 bases at V and 2 bases at J, with 13 bases between the two ends.